A single sample gave rise to the 27 T cell receptor beta chains below, sequenced in a study of cytomegalovirus exposure and HLA in healthy donors. PCR employed 60 Vbeta and 13 Jbeta primers. TCRdb keeps only in-frame clones here, not all; method: immunoSEQ multiplex PCR. The sample has roughly 100,000 clones, roughly 67% seen once. Sequenced input: PBMCs. The receptors were gathered from a boy under 18 in good health and CMV-seropositive.

The gene calls are TRBV4-1 and TRBJ2-7; 11 bases line up with TRBD1. V shed 1 base, J shed 5 bases, and the junction held 1 base outside the gene matches. The CDR3 spans 14 residues. The germline CDR1 and CDR2 sequences are MGHRA and YSYEKL. The CDR3 sequence is CASSQGTGGHEQYF. The CDR3 DNA is TGCGCCAGCAGCCAAGGGACAGGGGGCCACGAGCAGTACTTC.

This clone was seen just once. This specimen includes other DNA sequences encoding the same CDR3. The V call is TRBV6-5, the J call TRBJ2-2; D unresolved. Germline CDR1 MNHEY, CDR2 SVGAGI. CDR3 length: 14 residues. Trimming left V 6 bases short and J 2 bases short, with 10 bases between. CDR3 DNA: TGTGCCAGCAGACGCCAGCGCAACACCGGGGAGCTGTTTTTT. It is translated as CASRRQRNTGELFF.

The chain recombines TRBV5-1 with TRBJ2-3; 7 bases agree with TRBD2. CDR3 size: 15 residues. Germline CDR1 SGHRS, CDR2 YFSETQ. With V trimmed by 0 bases and J by 3 bases, 4 bases remained unmatched. CDR3: CASSLAGRETDTQYF. CDR3 nucleotides: TGCGCCAGCAGCTTGGCGGGGAGGGAGACAGATACGCAGTATTTT.

The table lists this clone with a few counts. This chain joins TRBV7-2 and TRBJ2-7; tentative D call: TRBD2 (5 bases). CDR3 length: 14 residues. V lost 0 bases and J 4 bases, leaving 10 bases between the germline ends. Germline V gene lookup returns CDR1 SGHTA and CDR2 FQGNSA. The CDR3 sequence is CASSLAPGEYEQYF. In DNA, the CDR3 is TGTGCCAGCAGCTTAGCCCCTGGGGAGTACGAGCAGTACTTC. Complete variable domain (other parts from reference TRBV7-2 and TRBJ2-7): GAGVSQSPSNKVTEKGKDVELRCDPISGHTALYWYRQSLGQGLEFLIYFQGNSAPDKSGLPSDRFSAERTGGSVSTLTIQRTQQEDSAVYLCASSLAPGEYEQYFGPGTRLTVT.

The rearrangement uses TRBV7-2 and TRBJ1-3, with D tentatively TRBD1 (6 bases). The germline V and J ends were trimmed by 2 bases and 1 base, with 15 bases remaining between them. CDR1 is SGHTA and CDR2 is FQGNSA in the germline V gene. The CDR3 has 17 residues. The CDR3 coding sequence is TGTGCCAGCAGCTTACCGCGGGGGGCGCCTTCTGGAAACACCATATATTTT. As protein: CASSLPRGAPSGNTIYF.

The chain employs TRBV5-1 and TRBJ2-2; possibly TRBD1 for D (7 bases). The germline CDR1 and CDR2 sequences are SGHRS and YFSETQ. This CDR3 has 15 residues. V lost 3 bases and J lost 3, with 12 bases in between. CDR3 sequence reads: CASSSPGGYTGELFF. CDR3 sequence (DNA): TGCGCCAGCAGCTCACCAGGGGGGTACACCGGGGAGCTGTTTTTT.

This clone showed up just a few times. The rearrangement links TRBV5-1 to TRBJ1-5; possibly TRBD1 for D (5 bases). Germline V gene data show CDR1 as SGHRS and CDR2 as YFSETQ. Trimming took 5 bases from V and 2 from J, leaving 14 bases between them. CDR3 length equals 15 residues. The CDR3 protein is CASSWDSGGNQPQHF. The DNA of the CDR3 is TGCGCCAGCAGTTGGGACTCTGGGGGCAATCAGCCCCAGCATTTT.

CDR3 nucleotide sequence: TGCGCCAGCAGCTTGCAGCAACCGATGGGCGAGCAGTACTTC. Its protein is CASSLQQPMGEQYF. The chain recombines TRBV5-1 with TRBJ2-5; D remains ambiguous. The DNA matches TRBJ2-7 better at its end, which makes the J call doubtful. The CDR3 runs to 14 residues. CDR1 and CDR2 (germline): SGHRS, YFSETQ.

The chain has TRBV29-1 and TRBJ2-3; 14 nucleotides align to TRBD2. The germline gives CDR1 SQVTM, CDR2 ANQGSEA. With 6 bases clipped from V and 1 base from J, the junction kept 9 bases outside the gene matches. The CDR3 has 17 residues. The chain's CDR3 is CSVAGTSGSPGTDTQYF. For the CDR3, the DNA is TGCAGCGTGGCAGGGACTAGCGGGAGTCCGGGCACAGATACGCAGTATTTT.

The J gene is TRBJ2-7, the V gene TRBV4-3; 7 nucleotides line up with TRBD2. Germline-derived CDR1 and CDR2 are LGHNA and YSLEER. The V segment lost 0 bases and the J segment 2 bases; nucleotides outside the gene matches: 4. The CDR3 covers 15 residues. The CDR3 is CASSQEARGAYEQYF. CDR3 nucleotide sequence: TGCGCCAGCAGCCAAGAGGCCCGGGGGGCCTACGAGCAGTACTTC.

With respect to this clone: This sample includes further DNA sequences coding for the same CDR3. The rearrangement links TRBV6-5 to TRBJ2-1; D remains unclear. The CDR3 has 15 residues. CDR1 is MNHEY and CDR2 is SVGAGI in the germline V gene. Trimming pared 5 bases from V and 0 bases from J, leaving 11 bases between. DNA for the CDR3: TGTGCCAGCAGTCCTCCTAGGAGCTCCTACAATGAGCAGTTCTTC. Its protein is CASSPPRSSYNEQFF.

The chain combines TRBV5-4 with TRBJ1-1; a possible D gene is TRBD1 (6 bases). The V gene lost 5 bases and the J gene lost 1 base, with 18 bases spanning the gap. Germline CDR1 is SGHNT and CDR2 is YYREEE (reference sequence). The CDR3 sequence is 16 residues long. CDR3 coding DNA: TGTGCCAGCAGACCCGACAGGCGACTCACGAACACTGAAGCTTTCTTT. This codes for CASRPDRRLTNTEAFF.

This sequence joins TRBV7-8 and TRBJ2-5; no clear D gene. CDR3 size: 11 residues. Germline CDR1 is SGHVS and CDR2 is FQNEAQ. The V end was cut by 3 bases, the J end by 4 bases, with 3 bases between. The CDR3 reads CASSFVETQYF. CDR3 in DNA: TGTGCCAGCAGCTTCGTAGAGACCCAGTACTTC. The variable domain in full, with the rest retrieved from reference TRBV7-8 and TRBJ2-5, is GAGVSQSPRYKVAKRGQDVALRCDPISGHVSLFWYQQALGQGPEFLTYFQNEAQLDKSGLPSDRFFAERPEGSVSTLKIQRTQQEDSAVYLCASSFVETQYFGPGTRLLVL.

The rearrangement uses TRBV28 and TRBJ2-3, with 11 bases that match TRBD2. CDR3 length: 13 residues. Looked up from germline, CDR1 is MDHEN and CDR2 is SYDVKM. The ends lost 9 bases at V and 8 bases at J; junction bases unmatched: 7. For the CDR3, the DNA is TGTGCCAGTCTAGCGGGGGGCCCAGGTACGCAGTATTTT. This encodes CASLAGGPGTQYF.

The chain employs TRBV7-8 and TRBJ1-3; D possibly corresponds to TRBD1 (6 bases). Trimming shortened V by 5 bases and J by 2 bases, and 19 bases separated the two germline ends. The length of the CDR3 is 17 residues. Per the germline V gene, CDR1 is SGHVS and CDR2 is FQNEAQ. In nucleotides, the CDR3 is TGTGCCAGCAGCCTTTTAGTTGCAACAGGGCCTGGAAACACCATATATTTT. Residues: CASSLLVATGPGNTIYF.

The table lists this clone with a few counts. The V and J genes are TRBV10-3 and TRBJ2-3; 14 bases are shared with TRBD2. Looked up from germline, CDR1 is ENHRY and CDR2 is SYGVKD. This CDR3 region has 16 residues. The V and J ends lost 1 base and 6 bases, in that order; junction bases with no gene match: 3. In DNA, the CDR3 is TGTGCCATCAGTGAGTTTAGGACTAGCGGGAGGGATACGCAGTATTTT. Its protein is CAISEFRTSGRDTQYF.

This clone was detected only a few times. V usage is TRBV30 and J usage is TRBJ2-2; D remains unclear. V lost 2 bases and J 3 bases, leaving 4 bases between the germline ends. Germline loops: CDR1 GTSNPN, CDR2 SVGIG (reference sequence). The CDR3 consists of 12 residues. CDR3 sequence: CAWSSYTGELFF. For the CDR3, the DNA is TGTGCCTGGAGTTCCTACACCGGGGAGCTGTTTTTT.

This clone was seen a handful of times. The chain carries TRBV5-1 and TRBJ1-1, with D possibly TRBD1 on 5 matching bases. Germline V lookup: CDR1 SGHRS, CDR2 YFSETQ. The length of the CDR3 is 13 residues. The V and J ends lost 0 bases and 5 bases respectively, with 8 bases between them. CDR3: CASSLGGETEAFF. The CDR3 nucleotides are TGCGCCAGCAGCTTGGGGGGGGAGACTGAAGCTTTCTTT.

The V call is TRBV5-6, the J call TRBJ2-1; the match to TRBD2 covers 7 bases. Germline CDR1 SGHDT, CDR2 YYEEEE. CDR3 length equals 16 residues. The trim removed 5 bases at V and 0 bases at J, leaving 8 bases unmatched. The CDR3 loop is CASSDGGRVSYNEQFF. The CDR3 nucleotides are TGTGCCAGCAGTGACGGCGGGAGAGTCTCCTACAATGAGCAGTTCTTC.

The chain combines TRBV5-1 with TRBJ2-2; tentative D call: TRBD1 (6 bases). Germline CDR1 is SGHRS and CDR2 is YFSETQ. With 6 bases removed from V and 1 base from J, the gap between germline ends came to 10 bases. The CDR3 covers 14 residues. The DNA of the CDR3 is TGCGCCAGCACCCAGACAGGGAACACCGGGGAGCTGTTTTTT. This gives the protein CASTQTGNTGELFF.

The J gene is TRBJ1-6, the V gene TRBV6-5; no definite D call. Germline CDR1 and CDR2: MNHEY and SVGAGI. The V end was cut by 0 bases, the J end by 7 bases, with 13 bases between. This CDR3 has 16 amino acids. The CDR3 DNA reads as TGTGCCAGCAGTTACTCCGGTTCCGAGGTGAATTCACCCCTCCACTTT. Protein sequence: CASSYSGSEVNSPLHF.

The chain uses TRBV5-1 and TRBJ2-3; 13 bases agree with TRBD2. Germline CDR1 is SGHRS and CDR2 is YFSETQ. The V gene end was trimmed by 0 bases and the J gene end by 1 base; junction bases not matched to a gene: 8. CDR3 length: 19 residues. CDR3 protein: CASSLAGLAGVTRTDTQYF. CDR3 DNA: TGCGCCAGCAGCTTGGCCGGACTAGCGGGAGTCACCCGCACAGATACGCAGTATTTT.

This clone has only one observation. DNA of the CDR3: TGCGCCAGCAGCCCCCTCGCGACTATGAACACTGAAGCTTTCTTT. As protein: CASSPLATMNTEAFF. The chain recombines TRBV5-1 with TRBJ1-1; D is undetermined. V was trimmed by 4 bases and J by 0 bases, leaving 13 bases between them. Germline CDR1 and CDR2: SGHRS and YFSETQ. The CDR3 is made up of 15 amino acids.

This clone was seen once. The V call is TRBV23-1, the J call TRBJ2-3, with D perhaps matching TRBD1 (6 bases). TRBV23-1 is recorded as an ORF, its role being uncertain. The V and J ends lost 5 bases and 0 bases respectively, with 18 bases between them. This CDR3 comprises 17 residues. CDR3 sequence reads: CASSRDDRIKSTDTQYF. CDR3 in DNA: TGCGCCAGCAGTAGAGACGACAGGATCAAAAGCACAGATACGCAGTATTTT.

This chain joins TRBV2 and TRBJ1-3, with D possibly being TRBD1 (5 bases). The CDR3 length is 13 residues. The V gene's germline CDR1 is SNHLY and CDR2 FYNNEI. Trimming removed 7 bases at V and 0 bases at J, with 7 bases between. The CDR3 loop reads CASKGDSGNTIYF. The CDR3 nucleotides are TGTGCCAGCAAAGGGGACTCTGGAAACACCATATATTTT.

Only one count was recorded for this clone. V gene TRBV7-3 combines with J gene TRBJ2-7; TRBD1 agrees at 9 bases. V lost 4 bases to trimming and J lost 6 bases; unmatched junction nucleotides: 10. This CDR3 comprises 15 residues. CDR1 is SGHTA and CDR2 is FQGTGA in the germline V gene. The CDR3 region has the DNA TGTGCCAGCAGCTCCTCTCCGGGACAGGGTTCCGAGCAGTACTTC. Translation: CASSSSPGQGSEQYF.

This sequence joins TRBV6-1 and TRBJ2-1; maybe TRBD2 (6 bases). The CDR3 runs to 14 residues. Germline V gene lookup returns CDR1 MNHNS and CDR2 SASEGT. V dropped 8 bases and J dropped 6 bases, with 17 bases sitting between them. The CDR3 DNA reads as TGTGCCAGCTGGACTACCCTAAATCCCAATGAGCAGTTCTTC. Translation: CASWTTLNPNEQFF.